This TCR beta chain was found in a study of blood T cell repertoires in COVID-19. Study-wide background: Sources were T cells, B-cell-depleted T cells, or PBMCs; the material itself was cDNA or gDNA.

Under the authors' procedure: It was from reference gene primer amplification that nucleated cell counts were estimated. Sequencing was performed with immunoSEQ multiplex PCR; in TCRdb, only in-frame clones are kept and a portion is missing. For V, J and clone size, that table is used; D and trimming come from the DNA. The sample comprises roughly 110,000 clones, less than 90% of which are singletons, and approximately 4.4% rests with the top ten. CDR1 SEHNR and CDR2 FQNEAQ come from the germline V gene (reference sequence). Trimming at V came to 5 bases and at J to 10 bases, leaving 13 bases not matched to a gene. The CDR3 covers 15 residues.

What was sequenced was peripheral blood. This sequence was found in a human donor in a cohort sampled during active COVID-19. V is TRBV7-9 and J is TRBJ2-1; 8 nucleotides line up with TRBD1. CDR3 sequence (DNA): TGTGCCAGCAGCATAGGTCCCGGGACAGGAATGGAGCAGTTCTTC. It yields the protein CASSIGPGTGMEQFF.